This TCR beta chain came from a study of blood T cell repertoires in COVID-19. This clone was detected only once. In the original analysis: The authors estimated nucleated cell counts from reference gene primer amplification. The repertoire was sequenced with immunoSEQ multiplex PCR; TCRdb's copy has only in-frame clones and lacks some. Clonal size and the V and J genes are those of that table, whereas D and trimming came from the DNA. The sample carries about 200,000 clones, around 87% recorded once. This CDR3 is 14 amino acids long. Trimming removed 2 bases at V and 8 bases at J, with 13 bases between. The V gene's germline CDR1 is MNHEY and CDR2 SVGAGI.

Source material: PBMCs or T cells enriched from blood (not recorded which). This sequence was found in a woman in her 30s who had recovered from COVID-19. The chain couples TRBV6-5 to TRBJ2-4; perhaps TRBD1 as D (5 bases). The DNA of the CDR3 is TGTGCCAGCAGTTACGGTCAGGACAAGGACATTCAGTACTTC. It encodes CASSYGQDKDIQYF.